These 20 T cell receptor beta chains came from one sample sequenced in a study of tumor-infiltrating lymphocytes in primary liver carcinoma. Extraction of RNA together with DNA used about 17-30 mg of unsorted bulk tissue. Making TCR beta cDNA involved approximately 0.5 ug total RNA and a constant-region primer. Slightly modified ARM-PCR with three nested multiplex PCR rounds yielded TCR beta libraries. TRBV1-TRBV30 forward primers and a C-beta reverse primer were used in the first two PCR rounds, which each ran for 10 cycles. TCRdb processed the multiplex PCR reads anew with MiXCR; each CDR3 protein has one entry. Counted here are 75,000 to 80,000 distinct CDR3 sequences, around 66% occurring once; the ten biggest clones make up about 26%. The sequenced sample was tumor-adjacent normal liver tissue. The receptors here all came from a man aged 35 to 55 with primary liver carcinoma and hepatitis B virus infection.

Note on this clonotype: Since no conserved phenylalanine or tryptophan closes the CDR3, a read error is the likely cause. The chain combines TRBV7-9 with TRBJ2-1; 9 bases align to TRBD1. The CDR3 spans 15 residues. Trimming at V came to 8 bases and at J to 7 bases, leaving 12 bases not matched to a gene. The V gene's germline CDR1 is SEHNR and CDR2 FQNEAQ (reference sequence). The CDR3 region has the DNA TGTGCCAGCTGCATGTACAGGGGGCAGAGGAATGAGCAGTTCTTA. This encodes CASCMYRGQRNEQFL.

The V call is TRBV4-1, the J call TRBJ1-3; D remains unclear. CDR3 length equals 19 residues. V gave up 1 base and J gave up 0 bases, with 19 bases separating them. The germline gives CDR1 MGHRA, CDR2 YSYEKL. The CDR3 region has the DNA TGCGCCAGCAGCCAAGGCCATCTAACGGACCAACTCTCTGGAAACACCATATATTTT. Protein: CASSQGHLTDQLSGNTIYF.

Of note for this clonotype: Since the CDR3 does not end with the conserved phenylalanine or tryptophan, this likely comes from a read error. The limits of the CDR3 on the DNA are not certain, so only TCRdb's listed CDR3 is given. This chain connects TRBV7-8 to TRBJ2-1; TRBD2, the D gene given by the table, was not confirmed from the DNA. The CDR3 is 18 residues long, counting both termini. Per the germline V gene, CDR1 is SGHVS and CDR2 is FQNEAQ. CDR3 protein: CASSPLGGSAVSYNEHFL.

This clonotype was detected only once. An end of the junction does not agree with germline; a read error may underlie this. The chain carries TRBV6-1 and TRBJ2-7; D call uncertain. Germline CDR1 MNHNS, CDR2 SASEGT. The CDR3 contains 13 residues. Written as DNA, the CDR3 is TGTGCCACCCGGACGCCGAGCTACTACGAGCGGTACTTC. Translated, it gives CATRTPSYYERYF.

With respect to this clonotype: One junction end does not reproduce the germline sequence, and a read error may be involved. The chain recombines TRBV5-4 with TRBJ1-5, with TRBD1 matching over 7 bases. CDR1 and CDR2 (germline): SGHNT, YYREEE (reference sequence). The CDR3 has 13 residues. The CDR3 nucleotides read TGTGCCAACAGCGGGACAGAAAATCAGCTCCAGCATTTT. Translating it yields CANSGTENQLQHF.

On this clonotype itself: A much more abundant neighbour one base away suggests this may be a read error. J is TRBJ2-5 and V is TRBV5-1; D not certain. The CDR3 has 11 residues. Germline V gene lookup returns CDR1 SGHRS and CDR2 YFSETQ. Trimming shortened V by 8 bases and J by 3 bases, and 8 bases separated the two germline ends. The CDR3 DNA sequence: TGCGCCAGAACGGTCGAAGAGACCCAGTACTTC. Its protein product is CARTVEETQYF.

This clonotype was seen ten or more times. Written as DNA, the CDR3 is TGTGCCAGCAGCCAAAAATACGGGAGCGGGAGCCTTTCCACAGATACGCAGTATTTT. As protein: CASSQKYGSGSLSTDTQYF. The genes are TRBV14 and TRBJ2-3, with 8 nucleotides matching TRBD2. J gave up 2 bases and V 2 bases, and 15 bases lay outside the gene matches. CDR3 length: 19 residues. The V gene's germline CDR1 is SGHDN and CDR2 FVKESK.

On this clonotype: The junction departs from germline at one end; a sequencing error may be responsible. This chain links TRBV6-2 or TRBV6-3 with TRBJ2-7; 9 positions agree with TRBD2. Germline V gene sequence: CDR1 MNHEY, CDR2 SVGEGT. The CDR3 runs to 15 residues. CDR3 nucleotide sequence: TGTGCCAGCTGTTACTCGCCTAGCGGGGACTACGAGCAGTACTTC. Amino acid sequence: CASCYSPSGDYEQYF.

In the case of this clonotype: At one boundary the junction diverges from the germline segment, which might be a read error. J is TRBJ2-1 and V is TRBV11-1; perhaps D is TRBD1 or TRBD2 (6 bases each). The CDR3 length is 15 residues. CDR1 is SGHAT, CDR2 FQDESV, per germline (reference sequence). This CDR3 is CASKEGTIPSNEQLF. The CDR3 nucleotides are TGTGCCAGCAAGGAGGGGACAATCCCCTCCAATGAGCAGCTCTTC.

In regard to this clonotype: Compared with germline, one end of the junction differs, possibly owing to a read error. V usage is TRBV4-3 and J usage is TRBJ2-7, with a weak D call TRBD2 (5 bases). Germline CDR1 reads LGHNA; CDR2 reads YSLEER. The CDR3 runs 15 residues. The CDR3 DNA follows: TGCGCCAGCAGCCAAGGTCGGGAAAGTCCCTACGAGCAATACTTC. It yields the protein CASSQGRESPYEQYF.

The rearrangement links TRBV10-3 to TRBJ2-4; D possibly corresponds to TRBD2 (6 bases). The V end was cut by 7 bases, the J end by 11 bases, with 12 bases between. Germline V gives CDR1 ENHRY, CDR2 SYGVKD. CDR3 length: 11 amino acids. The CDR3 region is CAINGGRLQYF. The CDR3, as DNA: TGTGCCATCAATGGAGGGCGACTTCAGTACTTC.

With respect to this clonotype: The CDR3 end shows no conserved phenylalanine or tryptophan, and so a read error is likely. The genes are TRBV30 and TRBJ1-4; possible D gene TRBD1, 5 bases. The CDR3 runs 18 residues. The germline CDR1 and CDR2 sequences are GTSNPN and SVGIG (reference sequence). V was cut by 2 bases and J by 0 bases, with 19 bases left in between. The CDR3, as DNA: TGTGCCTGGAGTCGGGGGGTATCCACGGGCGCAACTAATGAAAAACTGTTTTTG. Its protein is CAWSRGVSTGATNEKLFL.

Remarks on this clonotype: The missing conserved phenylalanine or tryptophan at the end of this CDR3 makes a read error likely. The rearrangement uses TRBV29-1 and TRBJ1-2; 7 bases are shared with TRBD1. This CDR3 is 13 amino acids long. V shed 6 bases, J shed 4 bases, and the junction held 8 bases outside the gene matches. The V gene's germline CDR1 is SQVTM and CDR2 ANQGSEA. CDR3 nucleotide sequence: TGCAGCGTCCGATTAGGGGGCGCCTATGGCTACACCTCC. The encoded protein is CSVRLGGAYGYTS.

The J gene is TRBJ2-3, the V gene TRBV5-1; D is undetermined. The V gene lost 1 base and the J gene lost 14 bases, with 23 bases spanning the gap. The CDR3 runs to 15 residues. Germline CDR1 and CDR2: SGHRS and YFSETQ. For the CDR3, the DNA is TGCGCCAGCAGCTTGTCCAGCGTGAGTGCAGATATGCTGTATTTT. Translated, it gives CASSLSSVSADMLYF.

Worth noting for this clonotype: This may be a read error: a much more frequent sequence differs by one nucleotide. This chain uses TRBV5-1 with TRBJ2-3; TRBD2 is a possible D gene (6 bases). The CDR3 is 14 residues long. Germline CDR1 is SGHRS and CDR2 is YFSETQ. This CDR3 reads CASSRGTSIDTQYF. In nucleotides, the CDR3 is TGCGCCAGCAGCCGGGGAACTAGCATAGATACGCAGTATTTT. Full variable domain (rest looked up from reference TRBV5-1 and TRBJ2-3): KAGVTQTPRYLIKTRGQQVTLSCSPISGHRSVSWYQQTPGQGLQFLFEYFSETQRNKGNFPGRFSGRQFSNSRSEMNVSTLELGDSALYLCASSRGTSIDTQYFGPGTRLTVL.

The J gene is TRBJ2-1, the V gene TRBV11-2; D unclear. Trimming shortened V by 1 base and J by 13 bases, and 11 bases separated the two germline ends. This CDR3 is built from 12 residues. The germline CDR1 and CDR2 sequences are SGHAT and FQNNGV. The CDR3 DNA is TGTGCCAGCAGCTTAGGTGTAGGACCCCAGTTCTTC. Translation gives CASSLGVGPQFF. The entire variable domain, with the rest obtained from reference TRBV11-2 and TRBJ2-1, is as follows: EAGVAQSPRYKIIEKRQSVAFWCNPISGHATLYWYQQILGQGPKLLIQFQNNGVVDDSQLPKDRFSAERLKGVDSTLKIQPAKLEDSAVYLCASSLGVGPQFFGPGTRLTVL.

This clonotype showed up many times. The chain recombines TRBV4-3 with TRBJ2-1; 10 nucleotides match TRBD2. The CDR3 has 16 amino acids. Trimming took 4 bases from V and 5 from J; bases not matched to a gene: 8. Germline V gene data show CDR1 as LGHNA and CDR2 as YSLEER. CDR3 residues: CASSPAGLALNNEQFF. The CDR3 DNA is TGCGCCAGCAGCCCTGCGGGACTAGCGCTGAACAATGAGCAGTTCTTC.

As for this clonotype: This may come from a read error, since a much larger clone is one base off. The CDR3 DNA sequence: TGCGCCAGCCACCCGGGTTCTAGCCGCCCCTACAATGAGCAGTTCTTC. It codes for CASHPGSSRPYNEQFF. J is TRBJ2-1 and V is TRBV5-1; D possibly corresponds to TRBD2 (5 bases). V was clipped by 7 bases and J by 2 bases, with 19 bases between them. CDR3 length: 16 residues. Germline V CDR1 and CDR2: SGHRS, YFSETQ.

V and J are TRBV18 and TRBJ2-7; D gene unclear. The germline CDR1 and CDR2 sequences are KGHSH and LQKENI. This CDR3 contains 15 residues. Trimming took off 6 bases at V and 5 bases at J, with 20 bases between the two ends. The CDR3 sequence is CASSSQTVVWDEQYF. The CDR3 DNA is TGTGCCAGCTCCTCTCAGACCGTCGTCTGGGACGAGCAGTACTTC.

As regards this clonotype: A much bigger clone sits one base away, suggesting this may be a read error. The missing conserved phenylalanine or tryptophan at the end of this CDR3 makes a read error likely. The chain's CDR3 is CASSPRYGSSYEQYI. In DNA, the CDR3 is TGTGCCAGCAGCCCGAGGTATGGGAGCTCCTACGAGCAGTACATC. The gene calls are TRBV7-9 and TRBJ2-7; maybe TRBD2 (5 bases). CDR3 length: 15 amino acids. Germline V gives CDR1 SEHNR, CDR2 FQNEAQ (reference sequence). Deletions cut 5 bases from V and 0 bases from J, with 14 bases between.